Detailed here is one T cell receptor (beta chain). This entry belongs to a study of blood T cell repertoires in COVID-19. Whole-study context: Collection of acute and convalescent COVID-19 samples took place in the United States, Italy and Spain.

Study processing details: Quantification of nucleated cells was approximated via reference gene primer amplification. Profiled with immunoSEQ multiplex PCR; TCRdb holds only in-frame clones, not every one. That table supplies the V and J calls and clone size; D and trimming were determined from the DNA. Counted here are around 130,000 clones, 65% to 85% occurring once; the ten biggest clones make up under 4%. Each participant's cohort was designated according to participant-reported clinical history. Among Cohort 3 donors, those recovered had two negative PCRs, clearance, or symptom resolution. This CDR3 has 17 residues. Germline CDR1 SEHNR, CDR2 FQNEAQ (reference sequence). V gave up 1 base and J gave up 5 bases, with 20 bases separating them.

The sequence derives from a woman aged 25 to 45 who had recovered from COVID-19. The chain links TRBV7-9 to TRBJ1-2; D uncertain. The sequenced material came from PBMCs or T cells enriched from blood (not recorded which). CDR3 in DNA: TGTGCCAGCAGCTTAGATAGGTTGGGCCTCTCTCTATATGGCTACACCTTC. Encoded protein: CASSLDRLGLSLYGYTF. Full variable domain (outside the CDR3, taken from reference TRBV7-9 and TRBJ1-2): DTGVSQNPRHKITKRGQNVTFRCDPISEHNRLYWYRQTLGQGPEFLTYFQNEAQLEKSRLLSDRFSAERPKGSFSTLEIQRTEQGDSAMYLCASSLDRLGLSLYGYTFGSGTRLTVV.